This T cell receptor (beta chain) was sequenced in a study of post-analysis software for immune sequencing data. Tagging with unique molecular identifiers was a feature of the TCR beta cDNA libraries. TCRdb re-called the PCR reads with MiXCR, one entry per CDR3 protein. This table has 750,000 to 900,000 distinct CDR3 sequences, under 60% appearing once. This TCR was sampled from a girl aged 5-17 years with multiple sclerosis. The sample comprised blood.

The chain's CDR3 is CASSRTGLNMNTEAFF. The CDR3 DNA sequence: TGCGCCAGCAGCCGGACTGGCCTGAACATGAACACTGAAGCTTTCTTT. This chain connects TRBV5-1 to TRBJ1-1; D is ambiguous. Germline V gives CDR1 SGHRS, CDR2 YFSETQ. V lost 4 bases to trimming and J lost 0 bases, with 16 bases between them. This CDR3 contains 16 residues.